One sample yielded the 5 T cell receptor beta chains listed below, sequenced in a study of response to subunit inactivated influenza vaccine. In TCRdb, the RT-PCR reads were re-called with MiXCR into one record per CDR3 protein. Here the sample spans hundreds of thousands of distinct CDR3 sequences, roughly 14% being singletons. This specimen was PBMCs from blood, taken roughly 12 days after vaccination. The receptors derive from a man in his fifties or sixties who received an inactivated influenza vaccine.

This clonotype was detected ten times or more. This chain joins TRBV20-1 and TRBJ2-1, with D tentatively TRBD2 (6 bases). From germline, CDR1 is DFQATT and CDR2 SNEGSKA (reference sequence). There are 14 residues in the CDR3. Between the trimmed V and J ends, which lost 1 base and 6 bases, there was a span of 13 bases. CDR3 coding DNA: TGCAGTGCTAGAGGCCGGACTATAGCCAATGAGCAGTTCTTC. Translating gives CSARGRTIANEQFF.

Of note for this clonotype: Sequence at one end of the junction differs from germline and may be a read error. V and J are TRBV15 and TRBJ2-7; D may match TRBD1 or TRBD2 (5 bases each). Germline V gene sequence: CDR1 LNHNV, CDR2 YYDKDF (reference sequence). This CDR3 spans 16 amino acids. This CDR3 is CDTSRTGTRSSYEQYF. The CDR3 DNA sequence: TGTGACACCAGCAGGACCGGGACCCGGAGCTCCTACGAGCAGTACTTC.

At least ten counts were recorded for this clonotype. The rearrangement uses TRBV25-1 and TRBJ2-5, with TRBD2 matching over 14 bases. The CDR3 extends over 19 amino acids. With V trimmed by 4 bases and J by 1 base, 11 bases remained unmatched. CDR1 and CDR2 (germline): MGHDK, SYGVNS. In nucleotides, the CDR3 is TGTGCCAGCAGTGGGTCGGTTCGACTAGCGGGGGGGTCCCAAGAGACCCAGTACTTC. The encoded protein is CASSGSVRLAGGSQETQYF.

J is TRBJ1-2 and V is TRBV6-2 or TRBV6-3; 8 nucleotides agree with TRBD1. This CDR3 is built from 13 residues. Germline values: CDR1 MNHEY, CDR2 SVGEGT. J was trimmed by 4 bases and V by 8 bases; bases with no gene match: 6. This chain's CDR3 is CASGQGKPYGYTF. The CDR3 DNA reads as TGTGCCAGCGGACAGGGAAAACCCTATGGCTACACCTTC.

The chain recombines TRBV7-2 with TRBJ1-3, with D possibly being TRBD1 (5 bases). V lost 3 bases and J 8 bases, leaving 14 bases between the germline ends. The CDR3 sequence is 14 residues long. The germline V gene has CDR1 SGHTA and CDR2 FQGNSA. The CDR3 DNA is TGTGCCAGCAGCTTCCTCGGGTTAGGGGACACCATATATTTT. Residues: CASSFLGLGDTIYF.